This TCR beta chain came from a study of blood T cell repertoires in COVID-19. Study-level information: Whether acute or convalescent, the COVID-19 samples came from the United States, Italy and Spain. Sample material is recorded as cDNA or gDNA derived from T cells, B-cell-depleted T cells, or PBMCs.

CDR3 length: 14 amino acids. Unmatched junction bases numbered 9, after V lost 6 bases and J lost 6 bases. In germline, CDR1 is SGHRS, CDR2 YFSETQ. The authors' processing: Counts of nucleated cells, estimated from reference gene primer amplification, were obtained. TCRdb keeps only in-frame clones here, not all; method: immunoSEQ multiplex PCR. That table gives V, J and clone size, and the DNA gave D and trimming. The sample includes 70,000 to 95,000 clones, approximately 80% of them seen just once. The chain employs TRBV5-1 and TRBJ2-1; 7 bases align to TRBD2. The TCR sequence derives from an elderly man with active or convalescent COVID-19. The sequencing input was peripheral blood. The CDR3 sequence is CASTVAGTTNEQFF. The CDR3 DNA follows: TGCGCCAGCACTGTAGCGGGTACCACCAATGAGCAGTTCTTC.